Following are 15 T cell receptor beta chains from one sample sequenced in a study of T cell responses to AZD1222 COVID-19 vaccine. The assay was immunoSEQ multiplex PCR, and TCRdb's table has in-frame clones only and misses some. The sample has roughly 160,000 clones; 90% to 95% are singletons. The specimen was peripheral blood, collected on day 0 of AZD1222 vaccination. The receptors were sampled from an adult in good health.

Of note for this clone: This specimen includes other DNA sequences encoding the same CDR3. This chain connects TRBV28 to TRBJ1-5, with D uncertain. Germline CDR1 MDHEN, CDR2 SYDVKM. The CDR3 runs 11 residues. V was pared by 6 bases and J by 4 bases, with 4 bases between. Written as DNA, the CDR3 is TGTGCCAGCAGAGGGAATCAGCCCCAGCATTTT. As protein: CASRGNQPQHF.

CDR3 nucleotide sequence: TGCGCCAGCAATCAGGGAACGAACACTGAAGCTTTCTTT. It translates to CASNQGTNTEAFF. The chain uses TRBV5-1 and TRBJ1-1; tentatively, D is TRBD1 (5 bases). The CDR3 has 13 residues. Germline CDR1 and CDR2: SGHRS and YFSETQ. Trimming cost V 6 bases and J 1 base, with 10 bases left between them.

This clone was detected only once. The V gene is TRBV11-1, the J gene TRBJ1-4; 10 bases map to TRBD1. This CDR3 is built from 16 residues. Germline V lookup: CDR1 SGHAT, CDR2 FQDESV (reference sequence). V was clipped by 5 bases and J by 8 bases; unmatched bases: 11. CDR3 sequence: CASSESTGGAGEKLFF. In DNA form, the CDR3 reads TGTGCCAGCAGCGAATCGACAGGGGGCGCGGGAGAAAAACTGTTTTTT.

V gene TRBV5-1 combines with J gene TRBJ1-6, with a weak D call TRBD1 (6 bases). Germline CDR1 reads SGHRS; CDR2 reads YFSETQ. Trimming shortened V by 0 bases and J by 10 bases, and 11 bases separated the two germline ends. CDR3 length: 14 amino acids. Here the CDR3 reads CASSLGDIKSPLHF. The CDR3 nucleotides read TGCGCCAGCAGCTTGGGGGACATTAAGTCACCCCTCCACTTT.

A single count supports this clone. The V and J genes are TRBV4-2 and TRBJ1-2; 8 nucleotides agree with TRBD1. V trimming: 4 bases; J trimming: 6 bases; junction bases outside the gene matches: 7. Germline V CDR1 and CDR2: LGHNA, YNFKEQ. The CDR3 runs 14 residues. The CDR3: CASSPRTGQDGYTF. The CDR3, as DNA: TGTGCCAGCAGCCCCCGGACAGGGCAGGATGGCTACACCTTC.

This chain links TRBV7-9 with TRBJ1-2, with 7 bases lining up with TRBD1. The CDR3 consists of 14 residues. Germline CDR1 SEHNR, CDR2 FQNEAQ (reference sequence). V shed 2 bases, J shed 3 bases, and the junction held 3 bases outside the gene matches. The DNA for the CDR3 is TGTGCCAGCAGCTTAAGGGACAGCTACTATGGCTACACCTTC. Translating gives CASSLRDSYYGYTF.

The rearrangement links TRBV6-5 to TRBJ1-2; D is perhaps TRBD1 (6 bases). Deletions cut 6 bases from V and 2 bases from J, with 16 bases between. This CDR3 is 15 amino acids long. CDR1 and CDR2 from the germline V gene are MNHEY and SVGAGI. Here the CDR3 DNA reads TGTGCCAGCAGCCGTTCGGGGGGCAACAACTATGGCTACACCTTC. Amino acid sequence: CASSRSGGNNYGYTF.

The count of this clone is one. The chain has TRBV29-1 and TRBJ1-1; TRBD1 might be the D (6 bases). The V end was cut by 5 bases, the J end by 4 bases, with 14 bases between. Germline-derived CDR1 and CDR2 are SQVTM and ANQGSEA. The CDR3 is 13 residues long. The CDR3 spells CSVHRAFGTEAFF. The CDR3 coding sequence is TGCAGCGTTCACAGGGCATTTGGCACTGAAGCTTTCTTT.

In this sample, this clone is medium-sized (0.01 to 0.1%). The chain uses TRBV12-5 and TRBJ2-7; D is possibly TRBD1 (6 bases). The CDR3 has 13 residues. In germline, CDR1 is LGHNT, CDR2 FRNRAP. Trimming removed 1 base from V and 3 bases from J, with 7 bases in between. The CDR3 reads CASGLEGGYEQYF. The CDR3 DNA follows: TGTGCTAGTGGTTTGGAAGGGGGCTACGAGCAGTACTTC.

This chain joins TRBV24-1 and TRBJ1-5, with D maybe TRBD1 (5 bases). CDR1 and CDR2 from the germline V gene are KGHDR and SFDVKD. V lost 3 bases to trimming and J lost 5 bases, with 16 bases between them. The CDR3 consists of 16 residues. The CDR3 loop is CATSDASQGGYQPQHF. In DNA form, the CDR3 reads TGTGCCACCAGTGATGCGTCGCAGGGTGGATATCAGCCCCAGCATTTT.

The V and J genes are TRBV6-1 and TRBJ1-4, with D hard to call. Germline CDR1 reads MNHNS; CDR2 reads SASEGT. Trimming left V 2 bases short and J 8 bases short, with 21 bases between. The CDR3 covers 17 residues. CDR3 residues: CASSEFSPGALREKLFF. The CDR3 coding sequence is TGTGCCAGCAGTGAATTTTCCCCGGGAGCTCTAAGAGAAAAACTGTTTTTT.

A single count supports this clone. The gene calls are TRBV4-2 and TRBJ2-7, with D perhaps given as TRBD1 or TRBD2 (5 bases each). Trimming removed 3 bases at V and 2 bases at J, with 14 bases between. Germline loops: CDR1 LGHNA, CDR2 YNFKEQ. The CDR3 runs 15 residues. The CDR3 protein is CASSQASGTPYEQYF. CDR3 nucleotide sequence: TGTGCCAGCAGCCAGGCGTCGGGGACCCCCTACGAGCAGTACTTC.

The chain is built from TRBV15 and TRBJ2-7; 7 bases map to TRBD1. There are 16 residues in the CDR3. Germline CDR1 LNHNV, CDR2 YYDKDF (reference sequence). J was trimmed by 6 bases and V by 1 base; bases with no gene match: 12. CDR3 region: CATSRGPQGYRSEQYF. In DNA form, the CDR3 reads TGTGCCACCAGCAGAGGCCCACAGGGGTATCGGAGCGAGCAGTACTTC.

The CDR3: CASSSPGGLSFSNQPQHF. The DNA of the CDR3 is TGTGCCAGCAGTTCCCCAGGGGGCTTGTCCTTTAGCAATCAGCCCCAGCATTTT. This rearrangement joins TRBV28 to TRBJ1-5, with 8 bases that match TRBD1. The germline gives CDR1 MDHEN, CDR2 SYDVKM. This CDR3 has 18 residues. V lost 4 bases, J lost 0 bases, and 11 bases stayed unmatched.

The chain is built from TRBV5-1 and TRBJ2-3; D possibly corresponds to TRBD2 (5 bases). CDR1 and CDR2 from the germline V gene are SGHRS and YFSETQ. The CDR3 covers 14 residues. V lost 0 bases to trimming and J lost 5 bases, with 10 bases between them. DNA of the CDR3: TGCGCCAGCAGCTTGGAGCGGCGCCTAGATACGCAGTATTTT. This translates into CASSLERRLDTQYF. The entire variable domain, with the rest obtained from reference TRBV5-1 and TRBJ2-3, is as follows: KAGVTQTPRYLIKTRGQQVTLSCSPISGHRSVSWYQQTPGQGLQFLFEYFSETQRNKGNFPGRFSGRQFSNSRSEMNVSTLELGDSALYLCASSLERRLDTQYFGPGTRLTVL.